Each of the 16 T cell receptor beta chains below was sequenced from the same sample in a study of shared clonotypes between healthy human individuals. Sequencing was performed with immunoSEQ multiplex PCR; in TCRdb, only in-frame clones are kept and a portion is missing. The sample includes a few million clones, 90% to 96% of them seen just once. What was sequenced was naive CD4+ T cells sorted from blood. The subset denotes: CD45RA+ positively selected. These TCRs come from a man between 18 and 35 years old in good health.

The sample holds one count of this clone. Other DNA sequences in this sample translate to the same CDR3. V usage is TRBV18 and J usage is TRBJ2-5, with D possibly matching TRBD1 (5 bases). The CDR3 has 14 amino acids. CDR1 and CDR2 from the germline V gene are KGHSH and LQKENI. Trimming removed 3 bases at V and 2 bases at J, with 10 bases between. The CDR3 DNA reads as TGTGCCAGCTCACCGTCCAGGGCACAAGAGACCCAGTACTTC. Translating gives CASSPSRAQETQYF. The full variable domain, completed using reference TRBV18 and TRBJ2-5, is NAGVMQNPRHLVRRRGQEARLRCSPMKGHSHVYWYRQLPEEGLKFMVYLQKENIIDESGMPKERFSAEFPKEGPSILRIQQVVRGDSAAYFCASSPSRAQETQYFGPGTRLLVL.

This chain uses TRBV4-3 with TRBJ2-1, with D possibly matching TRBD2 (5 bases). Per the germline V gene, CDR1 is LGHNA and CDR2 is YSLEER. V was shortened by 1 base and J by 6 bases, with 13 bases between the two germline ends. This CDR3 is built from 15 residues. The chain's CDR3 is CASSQVGPGSNEQFF. CDR3 sequence (DNA): TGCGCCAGCAGCCAAGTAGGGCCGGGAAGCAATGAGCAGTTCTTC.

The chain is built from TRBV7-6 and TRBJ2-1, with a possible D match to TRBD2 (6 bases). Germline lookup yields CDR1 SGHVS and CDR2 FNYEAQ. V was cut by 5 bases and J by 0 bases, with 14 bases left in between. CDR3 length: 16 amino acids. The chain's CDR3 is CASSPRLVRSYNEQFF. CDR3 in DNA: TGTGCCAGCAGCCCCCGACTAGTGCGCTCCTACAATGAGCAGTTCTTC.

This chain links TRBV11-2 with TRBJ2-1; 7 nucleotides match TRBD2. CDR3 length equals 17 residues. Trimming cost V 2 bases and J 4 bases; bases outside gene matches: 11. Germline V gives CDR1 SGHAT, CDR2 FQNNGV. CDR3 nucleotide sequence: TGTGCCAGCAGCTTAAGGGGAGGGAGCGGGACTTACAATGAGCAGTTCTTC. Its protein product is CASSLRGGSGTYNEQFF.

V usage is TRBV5-4 and J usage is TRBJ2-7; TRBD2 matches 10 bases. There are 16 residues in the CDR3. Germline V CDR1 and CDR2: SGHNT, YYREEE (reference sequence). V gave up 0 bases and J gave up 4 bases; unmatched junction bases: 7. The DNA for the CDR3 is TGTGCCAGCAGCTTGGGGGCTAGCGGGAGTATGTACGAGCAGTACTTC. This translates into CASSLGASGSMYEQYF.

The rearrangement uses TRBV4-1 and TRBJ2-5; TRBD2 matches 10 bases. The CDR3 sequence is 16 residues long. V trimming: 4 bases; J trimming: 4 bases; junction bases outside the gene matches: 9. Germline assignment: CDR1 MGHRA and CDR2 YSYEKL. CDR3 nucleotide sequence: TGCGCCAGCAGCCCCAACAGCGGGGGGGCCGTAGAGACCCAGTACTTC. Amino acids: CASSPNSGGAVETQYF.

In this sample, this clone turned up once. The V gene is TRBV28, the J gene TRBJ2-4, with unresolved D. Germline V gene lookup returns CDR1 MDHEN and CDR2 SYDVKM. V lost 6 bases, J lost 0 bases, and 15 bases lay in between. This CDR3 region has 16 residues. The CDR3: CASSTSAAGAKNIQYF. In nucleotides, the CDR3 is TGTGCCAGCAGCACCTCCGCGGCCGGAGCCAAAAACATTCAGTACTTC. Complete variable domain (other parts from reference TRBV28 and TRBJ2-4): DVKVTQSSRYLVKRTGEKVFLECVQDMDHENMFWYRQDPGLGLRLIYFSYDVKMKEKGDIPEGYSVSREKKERFSLILESASTNQTSMYLCASSTSAAGAKNIQYFGAGTRLSVL.

As to this clone: Within the sample, other DNA sequences also encode this same CDR3. This sequence joins TRBV10-3 and TRBJ1-5; tentatively, D is TRBD1 (6 bases). Trimming took 0 bases from V and 0 from J, leaving 6 bases between them. This CDR3 region has 15 residues. CDR1 and CDR2 from the germline V gene are ENHRY and SYGVKD. CDR3 sequence reads: CAISESGGSNQPQHF. The CDR3 DNA is TGTGCCATCAGTGAGTCAGGGGGTAGCAATCAGCCCCAGCATTTT.

V gene TRBV29-1 combines with J gene TRBJ2-7; D may be TRBD1 (5 bases). This CDR3 has 13 amino acids. CDR1 and CDR2 (germline): SQVTM, ANQGSEA. Trimming removed 4 bases from V and 4 bases from J, with 14 bases in between. DNA for the CDR3: TGCAGCGTTGTAGGTAGTAAGGGGTACGAGCAGTACTTC. Translating gives CSVVGSKGYEQYF.

This chain connects TRBV10-2 to TRBJ1-2; no reliable D call. This CDR3 is 13 amino acids long. V was trimmed by 5 bases and J by 4 bases, leaving 11 bases between them. Germline assignment: CDR1 WSHSY and CDR2 SAAADI. This CDR3 reads CASSLQSFYGYTF. CDR3 sequence (DNA): TGCGCCAGCAGTTTACAGAGCTTCTATGGCTACACCTTC.

This sequence joins TRBV10-2 and TRBJ2-2, with D unresolved. V dropped 2 bases and J dropped 5 bases, with 3 bases sitting between them. The CDR3 has 12 residues. The V gene's germline CDR1 is WSHSY and CDR2 SAAADI. The CDR3 DNA follows: TGCGCCAGCAGTGAGGTAACCGGGGAGCTGTTTTTT. It is translated as CASSEVTGELFF.

This chain joins TRBV7-6 and TRBJ2-5; no reliable D call. V dropped 4 bases and J dropped 5 bases, with 8 bases sitting between them. Germline V gene lookup returns CDR1 SGHVS and CDR2 FNYEAQ. The CDR3 is 12 residues long. The CDR3 sequence is CASSYSIETQYF. As DNA, the CDR3 is TGTGCCAGCAGCTATAGCATTGAGACCCAGTACTTC.

With regard to this clone: At the DNA level, this CDR3 is encoded by other sequences in the same sample as well. This chain uses TRBV18 with TRBJ2-5; D not certain. The CDR3 length is 12 residues. Per germline, CDR1 KGHSH and CDR2 LQKENI. Trimming cost V 2 bases and J 3 bases, with 4 bases left between them. The CDR3 here is CASSPKEETQYF. CDR3 nucleotide sequence: TGTGCCAGCTCACCAAAGGAAGAGACCCAGTACTTC.

The chain carries TRBV6-6 and TRBJ1-3, with D maybe TRBD1 (6 bases). CDR1 MNHNY and CDR2 SVGAGI come from the germline V gene (reference sequence). Trimming cost V 5 bases and J 4 bases, with 9 bases left between them. The CDR3 is 13 residues long. The CDR3, as DNA: TGTGCCAGCAGTCAACAGGGCGGAAACACCATATATTTT. Protein: CASSQQGGNTIYF.

A remark on this clone: A junction end diverges from the germline sequence, so it may reflect a read error. The chain combines TRBV30 with TRBJ2-7, with 8 nucleotides matching TRBD2. The CDR3 runs to 14 residues. CDR1 GTSNPN and CDR2 SVGIG come from the germline V gene (reference sequence). The CDR3 spells CAGSLRGASYEQYF. The DNA for the CDR3 is TGTGCCGGGAGTTTGCGGGGGGCTTCCTACGAGCAGTACTTC.

The chain carries TRBV7-9 and TRBJ2-3, with TRBD2 matching over 7 bases. Germline lookup yields CDR1 SEHNR and CDR2 FQNEAQ (reference sequence). This CDR3 comprises 16 residues. The V and J ends lost 7 bases and 3 bases, in that order; junction bases with no gene match: 13. The DNA for the CDR3 is TGTGCCAGCAAGTGGATTGGGTGGGGAGGGACAGATACGCAGTATTTT. This codes for CASKWIGWGGTDTQYF. Full variable domain (outside the CDR3, taken from reference TRBV7-9 and TRBJ2-3): DTGVSQNPRHKITKRGQNVTFRCDPISEHNRLYWYRQTLGQGPEFLTYFQNEAQLEKSRLLSDRFSAERPKGSFSTLEIQRTEQGDSAMYLCASKWIGWGGTDTQYFGPGTRLTVL.